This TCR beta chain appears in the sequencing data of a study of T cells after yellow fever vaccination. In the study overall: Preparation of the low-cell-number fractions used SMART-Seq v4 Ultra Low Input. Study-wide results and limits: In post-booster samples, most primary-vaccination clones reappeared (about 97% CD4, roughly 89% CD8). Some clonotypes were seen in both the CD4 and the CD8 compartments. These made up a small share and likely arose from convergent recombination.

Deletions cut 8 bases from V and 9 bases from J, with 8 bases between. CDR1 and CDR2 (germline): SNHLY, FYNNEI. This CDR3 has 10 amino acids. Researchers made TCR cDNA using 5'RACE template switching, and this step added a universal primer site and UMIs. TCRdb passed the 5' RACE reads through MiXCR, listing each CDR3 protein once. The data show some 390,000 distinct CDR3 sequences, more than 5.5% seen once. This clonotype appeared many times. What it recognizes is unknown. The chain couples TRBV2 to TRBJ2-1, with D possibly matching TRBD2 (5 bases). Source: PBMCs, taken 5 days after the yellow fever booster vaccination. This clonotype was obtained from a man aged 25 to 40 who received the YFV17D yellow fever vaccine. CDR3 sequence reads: CASGGREQFF. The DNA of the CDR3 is TGTGCCAGCGGAGGACGTGAGCAGTTCTTC.